Here is one TCR beta chain with its context. Its antigen is currently unknown. Trimming took 2 bases from V and 5 from J, leaving 7 bases between them. The CDR3 is 13 amino acids. CDR1 is SGHTA, CDR2 FQGNSA, per germline. The sample originates from a study of shared clonotypes between healthy human individuals. Study-wide background: Researchers drew samples from two women and a few men aged 18 to 49.

As originally analysed: As immunoSEQ supplied junction-only sequences (without quality scores), filtering differed. Sequencing was performed with immunoSEQ multiplex PCR; in TCRdb, only in-frame clones are kept and a portion is missing. D and trimming were read from the DNA, whereas the V and J calls and clone size are those reported in that table. The sample has some 1 million clones, 60% to 80% seen once. Study-level results: Owing to a small donor count, the genetic and exposure-history diversity represented was limited.

The receptor's source is a man aged 18-30 years in good health. Sequences were obtained from memory CD4+ T cells sorted from blood. Regarding subset: CD45RA-negative fraction. J is TRBJ2-1 and V is TRBV7-2; D not certain. The CDR3 reads CASSLTVNNEQFF. DNA of the CDR3: TGTGCCAGCAGCTTAACAGTTAACAATGAGCAGTTCTTC.